Listed below are T cell receptor beta chains from one sample, sequenced in a study of OX40 agonist ivuxolimab in advanced cancers. Assay used: immunoSEQ multiplex PCR; TCRdb lists only in-frame clones, some missing. The table shows approximately 35,000 clones, with 65% to 75% occurring only once. The sample in question was CD4+ or CD8+ T cells sorted from blood, obtained in a trial of the OX40 agonist ivuxolimab. The receptors here all came from an adult with an advanced solid tumor such as melanoma, head and neck, liver or kidney cancer. CDR3s include the opening cysteine and the closing phenylalanine or tryptophan. D genes are given only for firm matches. Size is stated for part of the rows, as once, few or many counts, or as a class when the clone is expanded.

>TRBJ2-5|NA|TRBV18|NA
TGTGCCAGCTCCGTAAGGGCAGGGCAAGAGACCCAGTACTTC
CASSVRAGQETQYF
>TRBJ2-5|once|TRBV18|NA
TGTGCCAGCTCACCTCGGACAGTCGAAGAGACCCAGTACTTC
CASSPRTVEETQYF
>TRBJ1-6|few|TRBV18|NA
TGTGCCAGCTCACCAGGGGGGGATTCACCCCTCCACTTT
CASSPGGDSPLHF
>TRBJ1-1|NA|TRBV30|NA
TGTGCCTGGAGGCCACGCAGTCCCAACACTGAAGCTTTCTTT
CAWRPRSPNTEAFF
>TRBJ1-2|once|TRBV7-2|NA
TGTGCCAGCAGCTTGACACCTCGGGGTTCGGGCTACACCTTC
CASSLTPRGSGYTF
>TRBJ1-2|NA|TRBV18|NA
TGTGTCAGCTCGGTTGAACATGGGGGCTATGGCTACACCTTC
CVSSVEHGGYGYTF
>TRBJ1-5|NA|TRBV6-5|NA
TGTGCCAGCAGGTCGGAGGGGGAGGGCAATCAGCCCCAGCATTTT
CASRSEGEGNQPQHF
>TRBJ1-5|NA|TRBV6-5|NA
TGTGCCAGCAGTTACTCTTATGGTCATCAGCCCCAGCATTTT
CASSYSYGHQPQHF
>TRBJ1-4|NA|TRBV9|NA
TGTGCCAGCAGCGTAGCTGGGGCGAACGAAGAAAAACTGTTTTTT
CASSVAGANEEKLFF
>TRBJ1-2|NA|TRBV5-6|TRBD1
TGTGCCAGCAGCCAGGGGGTTGGCGGCTACACCTTC
CASSQGVGGYTF
>TRBJ1-5|NA|TRBV2|NA
TGTGCCGGAAGACAGTCCTACAATCAGCCCCAGCATTTT
CAGRQSYNQPQHF
>TRBJ2-2|NA|TRBV9|NA
TGTGCCAGCAACTGGGACGCAAACACCGGGGAGCTGTTTTTT
CASNWDANTGELFF
>TRBJ1-5|NA|TRBV15|NA
TGTGCCACCAGCAGAGAGCCCCAGCCTTATAGCAATCAGCCCCAGCATTTT
CATSREPQPYSNQPQHF
>TRBJ1-3|few|TRBV5-4|NA
TGTGCCAGCAGCTTGGGCCAGACAACGGGCGGAAACACCATATATTTT
CASSLGQTTGGNTIYF
>TRBJ2-3|NA|TRBV5-1|NA
TGCGCCAGCAGCTTGGGGGTAGCCTCGGATACGCAGTATTTT
CASSLGVASDTQYF
>TRBJ2-5|NA|TRBV25-1|NA
TGTGCCAGCAGTGAATCTGGGGTGGTTAAAGAGACCCAGTACTTC
CASSESGVVKETQYF
>TRBJ2-7|NA|TRBV9|NA
TGTGCCAGCAGCGTAACCCCGGACAGATTCTACGAGCAGTACTTC
CASSVTPDRFYEQYF
>TRBJ1-2|NA|TRBV6-1|NA
TGTGCCAGCAGTGAGGAGTACTCCTATGGCTACACCTTC
CASSEEYSYGYTF
>TRBJ2-2|few|TRBV7-6|NA
TGTGCCAGCAGCAAGTATGACACCGGGGAGCTGTTTTTT
CASSKYDTGELFF
>TRBJ2-3|NA|TRBV5-8|TRBD2
TGTGCCAGCAGCGCCGGGACTAGCGGGGAGGTAGATACGCAGTATTTT
CASSAGTSGEVDTQYF
>TRBJ1-2|NA|TRBV5-8|NA
TGTGCCAGCAGCTTGGGGACAGTCAACTATGGCTACACCTTC
CASSLGTVNYGYTF
>TRBJ1-3|few|TRBV18|TRBD1
TGTGCCAGCTCACCGGACAGGGCCACCTCTGGAAACACCATATATTTT
CASSPDRATSGNTIYF
>TRBJ1-2|NA|TRBV7-9|NA
TGTGCCAGCAGCTCAGGACAGACCCAGAGCTATGGCTACACCTTC
CASSSGQTQSYGYTF
>TRBJ2-7|NA|TRBV7-9|NA
TGTGCCAGCAGCCCCCACCCCAGCTACGAGCAGTACTTC
CASSPHPSYEQYF
>TRBJ2-5|NA|TRBV23-1|TRBD1
TGCGCCAGCAGTCACCCCGGGACAGGGTATGAGACCCAGTACTTC
CASSHPGTGYETQYF
>TRBJ2-7|NA|TRBV29-1|TRBD2
TGCAGCGTTCCGGGGGGGCCCTCCGAGCAGTACTTC
CSVPGGPSEQYF
>TRBJ2-5|NA|TRBV1|NA
TGCACCAGCAGCCAGGGGATTAGCGGGGTAGGAGGAGAGACCCAGTACTTC
CTSSQGISGVGGETQYF
>TRBJ2-2|NA|TRBV11-2|NA
TGTGCCAGCAGCGCCCCAGGGGCCCCTCTCTCCGGGGAGCTGTTTTTT
CASSAPGAPLSGELFF
>TRBJ1-6|few|TRBV6-1|NA
TGTGCCAGCAGTGAAGACGCCGCCTCACCCCTCCACTTT
CASSEDAASPLHF
>TRBJ2-7|NA|TRBV28|NA
TGTGCCAGCAGTAGCCTTAGCAACTACGAGCAGTACTTC
CASSSLSNYEQYF
>TRBJ1-5|NA|TRBV7-2|NA
TGTGCCAGCAGCTTAAACCAGGGGATCCAGCCCCAGCATTTT
CASSLNQGIQPQHF
>TRBJ1-2|NA|TRBV28|NA
TGTGCCAGCAGTTTATCACGGCTCTATGGCTACACCTTC
CASSLSRLYGYTF
>TRBJ2-3|NA|TRBV9|NA
TGTGCCAGCAGCGTAGCAGGGAGGGGGTTGGAGGATACGCAGTATTTT
CASSVAGRGLEDTQYF
>TRBJ2-3|few|TRBV2|TRBD1
TGTGCCAGAGGGGGGACAGGTCGACACGATACGCAGTATTTT
CARGGTGRHDTQYF
>TRBJ2-3|NA|TRBV6-5|NA
TGTGCCAGCAGTTCGTACGATCGGGCCGACACAGATACGCAGTATTTT
CASSSYDRADTDTQYF
>TRBJ2-1|NA|TRBV6-1|NA
TGTGCCAGCAGTGACCAACGTTATGAGCAGTTCTTC
CASSDQRYEQFF
>TRBJ1-4|NA|TRBV5-8|NA
TGTGCCAGCAACGGGGGATTTAATGAAAAACTGTTTTTT
CASNGGFNEKLFF
>TRBJ1-1|NA|TRBV5-1|TRBD1
TGCGCCAGCAGCTTGGTGGGACAGGGGGCTGGAAGTACTGAAGCTTTCTTT
CASSLVGQGAGSTEAFF
>TRBJ2-1|NA|TRBV7-3|NA
TGTGCCAGCAGCCCCCGGGAACCCTTTAGAGGTGAGCAGTTCTTC
CASSPREPFRGEQFF
>TRBJ2-5|few|TRBV29-1|TRBD2
TGCAGCGTTGAAGGACTTGCGGGGGGGTTGGTAGAGACCCAGTACTTC
CSVEGLAGGLVETQYF
>TRBJ2-2|NA|TRBV7-9|NA
TGTGCCAGCAGCTTAGACCCAGGGGCGGCCACCGGGGAGCTGTTTTTT
CASSLDPGAATGELFF
>TRBJ1-2|NA|TRBV11-2|NA
TGTGCCAGCAGCCCGGGGTTTGGAGCTAACTATGGCTACACCTTC
CASSPGFGANYGYTF